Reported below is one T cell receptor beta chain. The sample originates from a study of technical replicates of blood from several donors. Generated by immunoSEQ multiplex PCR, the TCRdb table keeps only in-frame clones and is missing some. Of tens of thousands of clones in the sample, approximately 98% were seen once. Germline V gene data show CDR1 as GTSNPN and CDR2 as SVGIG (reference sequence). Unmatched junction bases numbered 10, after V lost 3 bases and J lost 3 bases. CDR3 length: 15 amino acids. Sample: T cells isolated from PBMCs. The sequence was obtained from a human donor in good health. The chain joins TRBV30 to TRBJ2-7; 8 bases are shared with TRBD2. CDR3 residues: CAWSPYPGLVYEQYF. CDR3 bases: TGTGCCTGGAGCCCTTATCCGGGACTAGTCTACGAGCAGTACTTC.